The rows below give T cell receptor beta chains drawn from one sample of a study of identical twins. MiXCR, applied by TCRdb to the 5' RACE reads, yields one record per CDR3 protein. This table has about 190,000 distinct CDR3 sequences, approximately 15% appearing once. The same data also contributed to another study, on T cells expressing NK-cell markers.

Sequencing was performed on CD8+ T cells sorted from blood. The receptors shown here come from a woman aged 18-35 years in good health. Both conserved end residues are trimmed from each CDR3. The order of the fields is J gene, V gene, CDR3 protein.

J gene: TRBJ1-2; V gene: TRBV20-1; CDR3 protein: SAINRGRATGYT
J gene: TRBJ2-1; V gene: TRBV6-5; CDR3 protein: ASSYRWSGWEKF
J gene: TRBJ1-4; V gene: TRBV6-5; CDR3 protein: ASSYSTGPNEKLF
J gene: TRBJ2-3; V gene: TRBV29-1; CDR3 protein: SVLVGRTDTQY
J gene: TRBJ1-1; V gene: TRBV29-1; CDR3 protein: SVEDQGNAEAF
J gene: TRBJ2-2; V gene: TRBV3-1; CDR3 protein: ASSQGSAGYTGELF
J gene: TRBJ2-2; V gene: TRBV12-3/TRBV12-4; CDR3 protein: ASSLFSGVTGELF
J gene: TRBJ2-1; V gene: TRBV20-1; CDR3 protein: SAKNSRGGASDVEQF
J gene: TRBJ2-4; V gene: TRBV6-4; CDR3 protein: ASRDSLGLAGNGDIQY
J gene: TRBJ2-4; V gene: TRBV20-1; CDR3 protein: SADSTRPLAKNIQY